Listed below are T cell receptor beta chains from one sample, sequenced in a study of CD4 and CD8 cells across lung adenocarcinoma regions. TCRdb recomputed calls from the PCR reads with MiXCR, one row per CDR3 protein. The sample shows around 6,800 distinct CDR3 sequences, around half of them seen only once. The sample taken for sequencing was CD8+ T cells from the center of a lung tumor. These receptors all come from a male donor with lung adenocarcinoma. The CD4 and CD8 labels of this study may be unreliable. Each CDR3 is given with its conserved first and last residue. A D gene is named only where the DNA matches it firmly. Clone size is not always given. Where it is, it says once, few, many or a class for expanded clones.

>-|TRBJ2-1|large|TRBV6-1
CASSEVAFGNEQFF
TGTGCCAGCAGTGAAGTCGCGTTCGGGAATGAGCAGTTCTTC
>TRBD1|TRBJ1-1|many|TRBV27
CASSFSGTVNTEAFF
TGTGCCAGCAGTTTCTCCGGGACAGTGAACACTGAAGCTTTCTTT
>TRBD2|TRBJ2-1|-|TRBV7-2
CASSPRWTSGRRGGEQFF
TGTGCCAGCAGCCCCAGGTGGACTAGCGGGAGGCGAGGGGGAGAGCAGTTCTTC
>-|TRBJ2-5|medium-sized|TRBV5-1
CASSYWPGDIQETQYF
TGCGCCAGCAGCTATTGGCCCGGTGACATCCAAGAGACCCAGTACTTC
>-|TRBJ2-3|-|TRBV9
CASSVGGISTDTQYF
TGTGCCAGCAGCGTAGGGGGAATAAGCACAGATACGCAGTATTTT
>TRBD1|TRBJ2-1|few|TRBV6-5
CASSYRGTGGVQRAQFF
TGTGCCAGCAGTTACCGCGGGACAGGGGGGGTCCAAAGGGCCCAGTTCTTC
>-|TRBJ2-7|-|TRBV12-3/TRBV12-4
CASSGQTGRTQETQYF
TGTGCCAGCAGTGGACAGACAGGCCGTACCCAAGAGACGCAGTACTTC
>TRBD1|TRBJ2-5|-|TRBV6-1
CGRGRAGRDEETQYF
TGTGGCAGGGGGCGGGCGGGCCGTGACGAAGAGACCCAGTACTTC
>-|TRBJ2-1|-|TRBV6-1
CASSLDHSSYNEQFF
TGTGCCAGCAGCTTGGACCATAGCTCCTACAATGAGCAGTTCTTC
>-|TRBJ2-1|-|TRBV10-3
CANSGTGGSRDEQFF
TGTGCCAACTCCGGGACGGGTGGGAGCAGAGATGAGCAGTTCTTT